A selection of T cell receptor beta chains follows, all from one sample in a study of T cell changes during pregnancy in multiple sclerosis. Produced via immunoSEQ multiplex PCR; TCRdb's table is partial and in-frame only. The sample shows about 70,000 clones, 85% to 95% of them seen only once. This specimen consisted of peripheral blood, obtained in the third trimester of pregnancy. Every receptor here comes from a female donor with multiple sclerosis, enrolled in a pregnancy study. CDR3s include the opening cysteine and the closing phenylalanine or tryptophan. The order of the fields is D gene, J gene, clone size, V gene, CDR3 protein, CDR3 DNA. The D gene is left open where the match is weak. Not all rows give a size; the values are once, few, many and, for expanded clones, a class.

TRBD2 TRBJ2-1 NA TRBV6-1 CASNGTSGVYNEQFF TGTGCCAGCAACGGAACTAGCGGAGTTTACAATGAGCAGTTCTTC
NA TRBJ2-1 NA TRBV5-8 CASSLAGGLNEQFF TGTGCCAGCAGCTTGGCAGGGGGACTGAATGAGCAGTTCTTC
TRBD1 TRBJ2-7 NA TRBV28 CASNPGQGASYEQYF TGTGCCAGCAACCCGGGACAGGGGGCCTCCTACGAGCAGTACTTC
NA TRBJ2-1 NA TRBV19 CASSISEDEQFF TGTGCCAGTAGTATTAGTGAAGATGAGCAGTTCTTC
NA TRBJ2-3 once TRBV7-9 CASRRGGGSTDTQYF TGTGCCAGCAGAAGGGGGGGCGGGAGCACAGATACGCAGTATTTT
TRBD1 TRBJ1-2 NA TRBV28 CASRTPGQGTDYTF TGTGCCAGCCGGACTCCGGGACAGGGTACAGACTACACCTTC
NA TRBJ1-1 NA TRBV5-1 CASSSGGRAKTNTEAFF TGCGCCAGCAGCTCCGGGGGGAGGGCCAAGACAAACACTGAAGCTTTCTTT
NA TRBJ1-1 NA TRBV10-1 CASSPRGHTEAFF TGCGCCAGCAGCCCGCGAGGTCACACTGAAGCTTTCTTT
NA TRBJ2-5 NA TRBV19 CASSIEWGVGETQYF TGTGCCAGTAGTATAGAGTGGGGGGTAGGAGAGACCCAGTACTTC
TRBD1 TRBJ2-7 NA TRBV11-2 CASSYYTGGINEQYF TGTGCCAGCAGCTATTATACAGGGGGCATCAACGAGCAGTACTTC
NA TRBJ1-2 NA TRBV5-4 CASSGGRDYGYTF TGTGCCAGCAGCGGAGGACGGGACTATGGCTACACCTTC
NA TRBJ2-7 few TRBV6-1 CASSASGLNYEQYF TGTGCCAGCAGTGCCTCGGGACTTAACTACGAGCAGTACTTC
NA TRBJ2-1 NA TRBV5-1 CASSSPDRSNEQFF TGCGCCAGCAGCTCTCCTGACAGATCCAATGAGCAGTTCTTC
NA TRBJ2-7 NA TRBV9 CASSVGMGRSYEQYF TGTGCCAGCAGCGTAGGAATGGGCCGGTCCTACGAGCAGTACTTC
NA TRBJ1-1 once TRBV5-4 CASSYPGGEGTEAFF TGTGCCAGCAGCTACCCCGGGGGTGAGGGTACTGAAGCTTTCTTT
TRBD2 TRBJ2-7 NA TRBV30 CAWSASSGVGTYEQYF TGTGCCTGGAGCGCCTCTAGCGGGGTTGGAACCTACGAGCAGTACTTC
TRBD2 TRBJ2-6 NA TRBV5-1 CASSLALAGGSGLLSGANVLTF TGCGCCAGCAGCTTAGCGCTAGCGGGAGGGTCCGGGCTACTCTCTGGGGCCAACGTCCTGACTTTC
NA TRBJ1-1 NA TRBV19 CASNREGGLNTEAFF TGTGCCAGTAATAGAGAGGGGGGATTGAACACTGAAGCTTTCTTT
TRBD1 TRBJ2-7 NA TRBV10-1 CASSDGQDYEQYF TGCGCCAGCAGTGATGGACAGGACTACGAGCAGTACTTC
TRBD2 TRBJ2-3 NA TRBV7-8 CASVSGNTDTQYF TGTGCCAGCGTTAGCGGGAACACAGATACGCAGTATTTT
NA TRBJ2-7 once TRBV19 CASSMGGYEQYF TGTGCCAGTAGTATGGGGGGTTACGAGCAGTACTTC
NA TRBJ1-1 NA TRBV13 CASSLRRGSAFF TGTGCCAGCAGCTTAAGAAGGGGCTCGGCTTTCTTT
TRBD2 TRBJ2-2 NA TRBV6-5 CASSSLAGQNTGELFF TGTGCCAGCAGTTCGCTAGCGGGACAGAACACCGGGGAGCTGTTTTTT
TRBD1 TRBJ1-1 few TRBV18 CASSGTDNTEAFF TGTGCCAGCTCCGGGACAGATAACACTGAAGCTTTCTTT
NA TRBJ1-1 once TRBV28 CASSLRRGNTEAFF TGTGCCAGCAGTCTCCGGCGGGGGAACACTGAAGCTTTCTTT
TRBD2 TRBJ2-3 NA TRBV28 CASRSSGHSTDTQYF TGTGCCAGCAGATCTAGCGGGCATAGCACAGATACGCAGTATTTT
NA TRBJ2-3 few TRBV11-2 CASSQEANTQYF TGTGCCAGCAGTCAAGAGGCGAATACGCAGTATTTT
TRBD2 TRBJ2-1 NA TRBV11-3 CASGIAGQIYNEQFF TGTGCCAGCGGAATAGCGGGACAAATTTACAATGAGCAGTTCTTC
NA TRBJ2-5 NA TRBV28 CASSLSLRETQYF TGTGCCAGCAGCTTATCACTCAGGGAGACCCAGTACTTC
TRBD2 TRBJ2-1 once TRBV18 CASSTGLAGQVEQFF TGTGCCAGCTCAACCGGACTAGCGGGACAGGTTGAGCAGTTCTTC
TRBD2 TRBJ2-5 NA TRBV10-3 CAISEAGQNQETQYF TGTGCCATCAGTGAAGCGGGGCAGAACCAAGAGACCCAGTACTTC
TRBD2 TRBJ2-7 NA TRBV18 CASSPASGSSYEQYF TGTGCCAGCTCACCAGCTAGCGGGAGCTCCTACGAGCAGTACTTC
TRBD2 TRBJ2-3 NA TRBV19 CASSGAGEGDTQYF TGTGCCAGTAGTGGGGCCGGGGAGGGAGATACGCAGTATTTT
TRBD2 TRBJ2-1 once TRBV19 CASSPETSGRLDEQFF TGTGCCAGTAGTCCCGAGACTAGCGGCCGCCTCGATGAGCAGTTCTTC
NA TRBJ1-1 NA TRBV4-1 CASSLYPQFGRSTEAFF TGCGCCAGCAGCCTCTATCCGCAGTTTGGGAGAAGCACTGAAGCTTTCTTT
NA TRBJ1-5 NA TRBV14 CASSQVGGQPQHF TGTGCCAGCAGCCAAGTAGGAGGTCAGCCCCAGCATTTT
NA TRBJ1-2 NA TRBV7-6 CASSLGAQGRGYGYTF TGTGCCAGCAGCTTAGGAGCTCAGGGGCGAGGGTATGGCTACACCTTC
NA TRBJ2-7 once TRBV6-5 CASSYVGEQYF TGTGCCAGCAGTTACGTCGGCGAGCAGTACTTC
NA TRBJ2-7 NA TRBV18 CASSPPGQGGYEQYF TGTGCCAGCTCACCACCGGGGCAGGGGGGCTACGAGCAGTACTTC
TRBD2 TRBJ2-7 NA TRBV18 CASSLGTSGYEQYF TGTGCCAGCTCACTCGGGACTAGCGGTTACGAGCAGTACTTC
NA TRBJ2-3 NA TRBV27 CASRRVASTDTQYF TGTGCCAGCAGGCGAGTAGCTAGCACAGATACGCAGTATTTT
TRBD1 TRBJ2-7 NA TRBV7-9 CASSLGDRVWNEQYF TGTGCCAGCAGCTTAGGGGACAGGGTCTGGAACGAGCAGTACTTC
TRBD2 TRBJ2-7 NA TRBV4-2 CASSPSSGRPSYEQYF TGTGCCAGCAGCCCCTCTAGCGGGAGGCCCAGCTACGAGCAGTACTTC
TRBD2 TRBJ2-5 NA TRBV5-1 CASSLVSSGRGVETQYF TGCGCCAGCAGCTTGGTGTCTAGCGGGAGGGGTGTGGAGACCCAGTACTTC
TRBD2 TRBJ2-7 NA TRBV28 CASIPARGVGHYEQYF TGTGCCAGCATTCCAGCTCGGGGGGTGGGGCATTACGAGCAGTACTTC
NA TRBJ2-2 NA TRBV28 CASIWSSTGELFF TGTGCCAGCATCTGGAGTTCCACCGGGGAGCTGTTTTTT
NA TRBJ1-2 NA TRBV7-9 CASSHVSSRAGYTF TGTGCCAGCAGCCACGTTAGTTCCAGGGCAGGCTACACCTTC
TRBD2 TRBJ2-3 few TRBV2 CASSPGTSGSTDTQYF TGTGCCAGCAGTCCTGGGACTAGCGGAAGCACAGATACGCAGTATTTT
TRBD1 TRBJ2-7 once TRBV4-1 CASSQTGTGGYEQYF TGCGCCAGCAGCCAAACCGGGACAGGGGGATACGAGCAGTACTTC
NA TRBJ1-5 NA TRBV6-1 CASSEGPSGGQPQHF TGTGCCAGCAGTGAAGGGCCCTCGGGAGGACAGCCCCAGCATTTT
NA TRBJ1-3 NA TRBV6-1 CASSEVGNTIYF TGTGCCAGCAGTGAAGTCGGGAACACCATATATTTT
TRBD2 TRBJ2-3 NA TRBV11-3 CASSPGLAGTDTQYF TGTGCCAGCAGCCCTGGACTAGCTGGCACAGATACGCAGTATTTT
TRBD1 TRBJ1-1 NA TRBV6-5 CASSYGTGYTEAFF TGTGCCAGCAGTTACGGGACAGGGTACACTGAAGCTTTCTTT
TRBD2 TRBJ2-2 NA TRBV7-7 CASSLESGRNTGELFF TGTGCTAGCAGCTTAGAGAGCGGGAGGAACACCGGGGAGCTGTTTTTT
NA TRBJ1-2 once TRBV19 CASRNRGSNYGYTF TGTGCCAGTAGAAATCGGGGTTCTAACTATGGCTACACCTTC